Listed below are T cell receptor beta chains from one sample, sequenced in a study of cytomegalovirus exposure and HLA in healthy donors. Sequenced by immunoSEQ multiplex PCR; TCRdb stores in-frame clones only, minus some. The table has approximately 160,000 clones, roughly 96% seen once. Specimen: PBMCs. These receptors originate from a young woman in good health and CMV-seronegative. Both conserved end residues are part of each CDR3. The order of the fields is V gene, CDR3 protein.

TRBV15	CATSRDPGYEQYF
TRBV4-2	CASSPRTSGGYQETQYF
TRBV2	CASSEVVDRGAAEAFF
TRBV10-3	CAISEALSDTQYF
TRBV5-4	CASSTDRVSYNEQFF
TRBV5-1	CASFDTNTGELFF
TRBV10-3	CAISDPRGSYNEQFF
TRBV7-9	CASRRTAERGYGYTF
TRBV7-2	CASRLGVGVMNTEAFF
TRBV10-3	CAISESISANEKLFF
TRBV5-4	CASSLAVAGAGTDTQYF
TRBV5-1	CASSFSGGYSSYEQYF
TRBV27	CASSQQGRNYGYTF
TRBV7-9	CASSPGQGSTDTQYF
TRBV19	CASSFRLAGEIPDTQYF
TRBV20-1	CSASNRDEQYF
TRBV9	CASSVDGTDSGNTIYF
TRBV6-1	CASSGPSRQRGNNSPLHF
TRBV5-1	CASSPLGQVSNEQFF
TRBV5-6	CASSFMENEQYF
TRBV19	CASSNRGSSYEQYF
TRBV6-1	CASSEEAGGTDTQYF
TRBV4-1	CASSHVRDSNQPQHF
TRBV9	CASSEGTSGPIYEQYF
TRBV7-8	CASSKTGGVNTEAFF
TRBV5-1	CASSLAGDMNTEAFF
TRBV7-2	CASSSYRGDSYF
TRBV6-5	CASSYSVQVSGNTIYF
TRBV19	CASTPDRGASNQPQHF
TRBV2	CASSVDSSYNEQFF
TRBV2	CAIPKERTRTQYF
TRBV30	CAWSLGNQPQHF
TRBV4-1	CASSRETGGTAFF
TRBV6-6	CASRTPDRGNTIYF
TRBV9	CASSVALGGYEQYF
TRBV11-2	CASSLEVGKLFF
TRBV9	CASSVDPRGETQYF
TRBV6-4	CASSDPLGQRNTIYF
TRBV4-2	CASSQFDRGGNSPLHF
TRBV10-3	CAISESLVPNEQFF
TRBV19	CASSMAGKNIQYF
TRBV10-3	CAISDPNSGNTIYF
TRBV6-6	CASTYGTPNTEAFF
TRBV19	CASSHRALVGANVLTF
TRBV11-2	CASSFGTGPYEQYF
TRBV7-8	CASSLVGGRYEQYF
TRBV7-3	CASSLGRGSGNTIYF
TRBV4-1	CASSQETTGWVQPQHF
TRBV19	CASSTGYISEAFF
TRBV2	CASRQGEEKLFF
TRBV6-5	CASGQGSGNTIYF
TRBV5-4	CASNTRLAGYTGELFF
TRBV7-9	CASSFGTGVQPQHF